These 25 T cell receptor beta chains were sequenced from one sample in a study of Tregs in tolerant kidney transplant recipients. These receptors' antigens are unknown. Assay used: immunoSEQ multiplex PCR; TCRdb lists only in-frame clones, some missing. Among fewer than 20,000 clones listed, 61% were seen once. Sequencing was performed on Tregs from blood cultured with allogeneic cells. These receptor sequences come from a human donor in good health.

The rearrangement links TRBV7-2 to TRBJ2-7; 9 bases align to TRBD2. The CDR3 loop spans 17 amino acids. From germline, CDR1 is SGHTA and CDR2 FQGNSA. Losses at the gene ends were 5 bases for V and 3 bases for J; bases not matched to a gene: 14. The CDR3 here is CASSQPSGLSGSYEQYF. The CDR3 DNA reads as TGTGCCAGCAGCCAACCCTCGGGACTTAGCGGGAGCTACGAGCAGTACTTC. The full variable domain, in which reference TRBV7-2 and TRBJ2-7 provide the parts outside the CDR3, is GAGVSQSPSNKVTEKGKDVELRCDPISGHTALYWYRQSLGQGLEFLIYFQGNSAPDKSGLPSDRFSAERTGGSVSTLTIQRTQQEDSAVYLCASSQPSGLSGSYEQYFGPGTRLTVT.

V is TRBV6-5 and J is TRBJ1-3; D uncertain. V lost 7 bases and J 1 base, leaving 8 bases between the germline ends. The germline gives CDR1 MNHEY, CDR2 SVGAGI. The CDR3 loop spans 13 amino acids. This CDR3 reads CASKRSSGNTIYF. The CDR3 DNA follows: TGTGCCAGCAAAAGGAGTTCTGGAAACACCATATATTTT.

This clone has more than one count but fewer than ten. The chain combines TRBV29-1 with TRBJ1-1; 9 nucleotides match TRBD1. Germline V gene lookup returns CDR1 SQVTM and CDR2 ANQGSEA. The V segment lost 7 bases and the J segment 6 bases; nucleotides outside the gene matches: 6. The CDR3 sequence is 12 residues long. CDR3 sequence (DNA): TGCAGCGGATACAGGGGGCTGTCTGAAGCTTTCTTT. Translated: CSGYRGLSEAFF.

By its share, this clone is medium-sized. The rearrangement uses TRBV6-1 and TRBJ2-6; D gene uncertain. V gave up 4 bases and J gave up 0 bases, with 19 bases separating them. The CDR3 runs to 19 residues. Germline V gene sequence: CDR1 MNHNS, CDR2 SASEGT. CDR3 protein: CASSVYPGDKFSGANVLTF. CDR3 DNA sequence: TGTGCCAGCAGTGTTTACCCCGGTGACAAATTCTCTGGGGCCAACGTCCTGACTTTC.

The V call is TRBV5-4, the J call TRBJ2-3; TRBD2 aligns across 9 bases. The CDR3 is 15 amino acids. The V gene end was trimmed by 4 bases and the J gene end by 3 bases; junction bases not matched to a gene: 6. Germline loops: CDR1 SGHNT, CDR2 YYREEE (reference sequence). The CDR3 DNA sequence: TGTGCCAGCAGCCCTAGCGGGATTGGAACAGATACGCAGTATTTT. It specifies CASSPSGIGTDTQYF.

The chain employs TRBV5-4 and TRBJ1-1; D unresolved. Germline V CDR1 and CDR2: SGHNT, YYREEE (reference sequence). The CDR3 covers 14 residues. Trimming left V 4 bases short and J 8 bases short, with 18 bases between. The CDR3 nucleotides read TGTGCCAGCAGCCAAGATCGGAGAGGATTCGAAGCTTTCTTT. Translation gives CASSQDRRGFEAFF.

This clone was picked up a small number of times. This chain connects TRBV5-6 to TRBJ2-2; TRBD1 might be the D (5 bases). The V gene's germline CDR1 is SGHDT and CDR2 YYEEEE. V was cut by 7 bases and J by 3 bases, with 16 bases left in between. CDR3 size: 15 residues. The CDR3 region is CASERRQLDTGELFF. CDR3 nucleotide sequence: TGTGCCAGCGAAAGGAGACAGCTGGACACCGGGGAGCTGTTTTTT.

This sequence joins TRBV2 and TRBJ1-5; D call uncertain. The CDR3 covers 14 residues. Germline loops: CDR1 SNHLY, CDR2 FYNNEI. V shed 5 bases and J shed 4 bases, with 12 bases lying between them. As DNA, the CDR3 is TGTGCCAGCAGTCTTCTAATGGAAAATCAGCCCCAGCATTTT. Amino acid sequence: CASSLLMENQPQHF.

This clone occurred many times. The chain links TRBV11-2 to TRBJ2-2; D gene uncertain. V was shortened by 6 bases and J by 4 bases, with 15 bases between the two germline ends. The CDR3 is 15 residues long. Germline CDR1 and CDR2: SGHAT and FQNNGV. DNA for the CDR3: TGTGCCAGCAGTCGGCATGGGCAGACCACCGGGGAGCTGTTTTTT. Its translation: CASSRHGQTTGELFF. The full variable domain, with the rest looked up from reference TRBV11-2 and TRBJ2-2, is EAGVAQSPRYKIIEKRQSVAFWCNPISGHATLYWYQQILGQGPKLLIQFQNNGVVDDSQLPKDRFSAERLKGVDSTLKIQPAKLEDSAVYLCASSRHGQTTGELFFGEGSRLTVL.

Points on this clone: This CDR3 is also generated by other DNA sequences in the sample. The gene calls are TRBV9 and TRBJ2-1, with D uncertain. The germline V gene has CDR1 SGDLS and CDR2 YYNGEE. Trimming cost V 3 bases and J 6 bases, with 16 bases left between them. There are 15 residues in the CDR3. In DNA form, the CDR3 reads TGTGCCAGCAGCGGAGAAGGTCGGGTGGTCAATGAGCAGTTCTTC. This encodes CASSGEGRVVNEQFF.

V gene TRBV19 combines with J gene TRBJ1-1; the D gene is possibly TRBD1 (5 bases). Trimming pared 6 bases from V and 1 base from J, leaving 6 bases between. Germline loops: CDR1 LNHDA, CDR2 SQIVND (reference sequence). The CDR3 covers 12 residues. In DNA form, the CDR3 reads TGTGCCAGTAGACAGGCGAACACTGAAGCTTTCTTT. Its protein is CASRQANTEAFF.

With respect to this clone: The same CDR3 is also encoded by other DNA sequences in this sample. The V and J genes are TRBV6-1 and TRBJ2-7; maybe TRBD1 (6 bases). Trimming removed 5 bases from V and 0 bases from J, with 11 bases in between. Germline-derived CDR1 and CDR2 are MNHNS and SASEGT. The CDR3 has 14 residues. The CDR3 region has the DNA TGTGCCAGCAGTCCTACAGGGAGCTCCTACGAGCAGTACTTC. This encodes CASSPTGSSYEQYF.

This clone ranks as medium-sized. This chain connects TRBV10-3 to TRBJ1-2; D unresolved. Germline assignment: CDR1 ENHRY and CDR2 SYGVKD. The CDR3 is made up of 17 amino acids. V shed 0 bases and J shed 6 bases, with 20 bases lying between them. CDR3 loop: CAISESPRSPIKNGYTF. The CDR3, as DNA: TGTGCCATCAGTGAGTCCCCCAGGAGCCCGATAAAGAATGGCTACACCTTC.

This clone turned up a few times. This rearrangement joins TRBV6-6 to TRBJ1-5; a possible D gene is TRBD1 (5 bases). V dropped 2 bases and J dropped 2 bases, with 13 bases sitting between them. Germline V CDR1 and CDR2: MNHNY, SVGAGI (reference sequence). This CDR3 region has 16 residues. CDR3 residues: CASSYLRGSGNQPQHF. The CDR3 DNA reads as TGTGCCAGCAGTTACCTGAGGGGTTCTGGCAATCAGCCCCAGCATTTT.

The J gene is TRBJ1-6, the V gene TRBV6-5; D gene ambiguous. The germline V and J ends were trimmed by 10 bases and 4 bases, with 11 bases remaining between them. Germline CDR1 and CDR2: MNHEY and SVGAGI. The CDR3 has 13 residues. For the CDR3, the DNA is TGTGCCACTCGTACCATGTATAATTCACCCCTCCACTTT. This sequence encodes CATRTMYNSPLHF.

The gene calls are TRBV6-5 and TRBJ2-7, with 7 bases that match TRBD1. V gave up 6 bases and J gave up 2 bases; unmatched junction bases: 7. The CDR3 has 14 amino acids. Per the germline V gene, CDR1 is MNHEY and CDR2 is SVGAGI. CDR3 sequence reads: CASRIGQVTYEQYF. CDR3 in DNA: TGTGCCAGCAGGATCGGACAGGTCACCTACGAGCAGTACTTC.

There are a few counts of this clone. This chain connects TRBV6-5 to TRBJ1-1; D is unclear. From germline, CDR1 is MNHEY and CDR2 SVGAGI. V gave up 5 bases and J gave up 2 bases, with 6 bases separating them. The CDR3 spans 12 residues. The CDR3 here is CASSRGNTEAFF. The CDR3 region has the DNA TGTGCCAGCAGTCGGGGAAACACTGAAGCTTTCTTT.

This clone was seen a few times. The V call is TRBV4-1, the J call TRBJ2-6, with 12 bases aligning to TRBD2. The CDR3 consists of 18 residues. Germline-derived CDR1 and CDR2 are MGHRA and YSYEKL. Losses at the gene ends were 4 bases for V and 2 bases for J; bases not matched to a gene: 6. The CDR3 region has the DNA TGCGCCAGCAGCCGACGGACTAGCGGGGAAACTGGGGCCAACGTCCTGACTTTC. Translation gives CASSRRTSGETGANVLTF.

This rearrangement joins TRBV7-8 to TRBJ2-2, with D unresolved. The V gene's germline CDR1 is SGHVS and CDR2 FQNEAQ. The ends were cut back, 7 bases at V and 1 base at J, with 10 bases in the middle. The CDR3 covers 14 residues. The CDR3 protein is CASTNQRNTGELFF. As DNA, the CDR3 is TGTGCCAGCACCAATCAGAGGAACACCGGGGAGCTGTTTTTT.

The chain has TRBV11-1 and TRBJ2-3; 9 bases are a match to TRBD2. The CDR3 extends over 17 amino acids. CDR1 SGHAT and CDR2 FQDESV come from the germline V gene (reference sequence). J gave up 1 base and V 4 bases, and 9 bases lay outside the gene matches. The CDR3 nucleotides are TGTGCCAGCAGCTCAATAGGGACTAGCTGGGGCACAGATACGCAGTATTTT. Its protein is CASSSIGTSWGTDTQYF.

CDR3 in DNA: TGTGCCAGCAGTCGAGGGACAGGGAAGACCCAGTACTTC. It specifies CASSRGTGKTQYF. The chain uses TRBV6-5 and TRBJ2-5; 9 bases align to TRBD1. This CDR3 has 13 amino acids. Losses at the gene ends were 5 bases for V and 6 bases for J; bases not matched to a gene: 4. Germline CDR1 reads MNHEY; CDR2 reads SVGAGI.

The chain combines TRBV27 with TRBJ2-2; D tentatively reads TRBD1 or TRBD2 (5 bases each). The germline V and J ends were trimmed by 5 bases and 3 bases, with 16 bases remaining between them. CDR3 length: 16 amino acids. Germline assignment: CDR1 MNHEY and CDR2 SMNVEV (reference sequence). The CDR3 sequence is CASSPHTGLYTGELFF. DNA for the CDR3: TGTGCCAGCAGTCCGCATACAGGACTGTACACCGGGGAGCTGTTTTTT.

The gene calls are TRBV19 and TRBJ2-7; maybe TRBD1 (6 bases). The V and J ends lost 3 bases and 5 bases respectively, with 11 bases between them. The CDR3 loop spans 13 amino acids. The germline CDR1 and CDR2 sequences are LNHDA and SQIVND (reference sequence). The CDR3 sequence is CASSISRGNEQYF. The CDR3 DNA reads TGTGCCAGTAGTATTTCCAGGGGAAACGAGCAGTACTTC.

In regard to this clone: Mismatch with germline at one junction end may stem from a read error. For the CDR3, the DNA is TGTGCCTGGAGCCTCCCACCACTCACTTGCTTC. Amino acids: CAWSLPPLTCF. The J gene is TRBJ1-2, the V gene TRBV30; D is unclear. Germline lookup yields CDR1 GTSNPN and CDR2 SVGIG (reference sequence). This CDR3 has 11 residues.

CDR3: CSVGSGTGEKLFF. In nucleotides, the CDR3 is TGCAGCGTTGGATCAGGGACAGGGGAAAAACTGTTTTTT. The rearrangement uses TRBV29-1 and TRBJ1-4, with 9 bases fitting TRBD1. J gave up 8 bases and V 4 bases, and 5 bases lay outside the gene matches. This CDR3 spans 13 amino acids. From germline, CDR1 is SQVTM and CDR2 ANQGSEA.